The rows below give T cell receptor beta chains drawn from one sample of a study of cytomegalovirus exposure and HLA in healthy donors. Repertoires were generated with immunoSEQ multiplex PCR, while TCRdb's copy carries only in-frame clones and drops some. Of 150,000 to 200,000 clones listed, around 75% are singletons. Material for sequencing was PBMCs. Receptor source: a woman aged 25 to 39 in good health and CMV-seronegative. Each CDR3 is given with its conserved first and last residue.

v_call cdr3_aa
TRBV7-2 CASSLASGNGGTQYF
TRBV14 CASSQGGRGASGANVLTF
TRBV29-1 CSVGDRAREAFF
TRBV5-4 CASSRDRGFDTQYF
TRBV5-1 CASSFSSSQGELFF
TRBV7-6 CASSLVTGTNTEAFF
TRBV6-5 CASSYGPRAANEKLFF
TRBV19 CASKVPGLLTDTQYF
TRBV9 CASSTKVRGGIGNTIYF
TRBV15 CATSRDRTGGEQYF
TRBV27 CASKRDRGVEETQYF
TRBV11-3 CASSLGRGAETQYF
TRBV11-2 CASSLATGNTEAFF
TRBV6-1 CASSEYRSSYEQYF
TRBV5-4 CASSPPSGTSTDTQYF
TRBV27 CASSLKAGPTPGELFF
TRBV5-1 CASSLDSNSNQPQHF
TRBV11-2 CASSLRTGNEQYF
TRBV5-4 CASSLYSIFQGAAMNYGYTF
TRBV18 CASSPMNTEAFF